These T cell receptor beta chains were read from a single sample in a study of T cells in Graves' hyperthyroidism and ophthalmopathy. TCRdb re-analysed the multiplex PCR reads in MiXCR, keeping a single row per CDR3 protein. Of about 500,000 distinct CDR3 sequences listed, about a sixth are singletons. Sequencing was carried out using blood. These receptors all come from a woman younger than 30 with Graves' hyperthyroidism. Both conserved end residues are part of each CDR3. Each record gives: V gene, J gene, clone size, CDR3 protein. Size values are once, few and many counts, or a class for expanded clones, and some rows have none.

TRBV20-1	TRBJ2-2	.	CSARALAGATGELFF
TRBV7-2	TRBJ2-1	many	CASSLWPSGASSYNEQFF
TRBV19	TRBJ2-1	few	CASRGQGANEQFF
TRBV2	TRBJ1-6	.	CASGDGTANNSPLHF
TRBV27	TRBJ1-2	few	CASSQRDLLEGYTF
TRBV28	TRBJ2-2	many	CASSFPDKEGLFF
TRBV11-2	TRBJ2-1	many	CASSLFGLAGRDEQFF
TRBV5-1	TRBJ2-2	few	CASRSLSNTGELFF
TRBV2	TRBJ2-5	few	CASSEALRMSGGWSETQYF
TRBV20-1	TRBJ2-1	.	CSAIVGANEQFF
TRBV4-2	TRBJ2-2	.	CASRGRAGELFF
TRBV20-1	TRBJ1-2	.	CSARSSPSDYGYTF
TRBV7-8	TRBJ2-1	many	CASSPLGGLINEQFF
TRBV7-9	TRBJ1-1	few	CASSLKDFF
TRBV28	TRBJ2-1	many	CASSLRTGTDDNEQFF
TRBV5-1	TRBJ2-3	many	CASSLLAGDTDTQYF
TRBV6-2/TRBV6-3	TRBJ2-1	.	CASSDGKTGTSGILGQFF
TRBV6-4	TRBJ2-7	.	CASSITDQPGLIYEQYF
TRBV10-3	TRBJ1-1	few	CAIRLGPGVLNEAFF
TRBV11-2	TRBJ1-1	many	CASSFRPGQGSGEAFF
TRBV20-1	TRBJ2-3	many	CSAISGTGTDTQYF
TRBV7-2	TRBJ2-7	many	CASSLGGGQTYEQYF
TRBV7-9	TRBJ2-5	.	CASSLSGTSGTETQYF
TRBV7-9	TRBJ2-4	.	CASQRTGNVIQYF
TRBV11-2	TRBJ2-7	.	CASSLLGTSSYEQYF
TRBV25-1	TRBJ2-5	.	CASSDRQGARETQYF
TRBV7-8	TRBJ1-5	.	CASSSRTGHNQPQHF
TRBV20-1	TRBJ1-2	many	CSASWTGTGHGYTF
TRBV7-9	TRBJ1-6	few	CASSSSVRNSPLHF
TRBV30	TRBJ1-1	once	CAWSVQGATEGFF
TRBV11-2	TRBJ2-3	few	CASSPPPYSTDTQYF
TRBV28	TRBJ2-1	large	CASSGLAGSNEQFF
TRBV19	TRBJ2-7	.	CASSTAGDGERQYF
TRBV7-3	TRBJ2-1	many	CASSPTGTLGEQFF
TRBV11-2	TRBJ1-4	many	CASSSGEKLFF
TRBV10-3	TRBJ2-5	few	CAISESELQETQYF
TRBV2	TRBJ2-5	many	CASRKQGARSQETQYF
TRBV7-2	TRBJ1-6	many	CASSYLDRNSPLHF